The rows below give T cell receptor beta chains drawn from one sample of a study of CD8+ T cells in alopecia areata. Assay used: immunoSEQ multiplex PCR; TCRdb lists only in-frame clones, some missing. The table includes about 200,000 clones, 45% to 70% detected once. The material sequenced was CD8+ T cells sorted from blood. These receptor sequences come from a human donor in good health. CDR3s include the opening cysteine and the closing phenylalanine or tryptophan. Fields, in order: D gene, V gene, clone size, J gene, CDR3 protein, CDR3 DNA. A D gene is named only where the DNA matches it firmly. Rows may omit the clone size; those that give it use once, few, many or a size class.

D gene: -; V gene: TRBV6-5; clone size: -; J gene: TRBJ2-7; CDR3 protein: CASSSGGASEQYF; CDR3 DNA: TGTGCCAGCAGCTCCGGAGGGGCAAGCGAGCAGTACTTC
D gene: -; V gene: TRBV2; clone size: few; J gene: TRBJ2-2; CDR3 protein: CASTLPGESAAGELFF; CDR3 DNA: TGTGCCAGCACTCTCCCCGGGGAGTCGGCGGCCGGGGAGCTGTTTTTT
D gene: -; V gene: TRBV27; clone size: once; J gene: TRBJ1-5; CDR3 protein: CASSLSKRKHQPQHF; CDR3 DNA: TGTGCCAGCAGTTTATCGAAAAGAAAGCATCAGCCCCAGCATTTT
D gene: -; V gene: TRBV29-1; clone size: -; J gene: TRBJ2-3; CDR3 protein: CSVWGDTQYF; CDR3 DNA: TGCAGCGTTTGGGGAGATACGCAGTATTTT
D gene: -; V gene: TRBV30; clone size: -; J gene: TRBJ1-1; CDR3 protein: CAWIPGRAEAFF; CDR3 DNA: TGTGCCTGGATCCCGGGCCGGGCTGAAGCTTTCTTT
D gene: TRBD1; V gene: TRBV19; clone size: -; J gene: TRBJ2-7; CDR3 protein: CASSIGTGDEQYF; CDR3 DNA: TGTGCCAGTAGTATCGGGACAGGGGACGAGCAGTACTTC
D gene: -; V gene: TRBV30; clone size: few; J gene: TRBJ2-5; CDR3 protein: CAWSEEVGETQYF; CDR3 DNA: TGTGCCTGGTCGGAGGAGGTAGGGGAGACCCAGTACTTC
D gene: -; V gene: TRBV11-2; clone size: few; J gene: TRBJ1-1; CDR3 protein: CASSFYGGTEAFF; CDR3 DNA: TGTGCCAGCAGCTTCTATGGGGGGACTGAAGCTTTCTTT
D gene: -; V gene: TRBV9; clone size: -; J gene: TRBJ2-7; CDR3 protein: CASSVGGAPYEQYF; CDR3 DNA: TGTGCCAGCAGCGTAGGGGGGGCCCCCTACGAGCAGTACTTC
D gene: -; V gene: TRBV27; clone size: -; J gene: TRBJ2-3; CDR3 protein: CASSLRGDTQYF; CDR3 DNA: TGTGCCAGCAGTTTACGGGGAGATACGCAGTATTTT